This section outlines one T cell receptor beta chain sequence together with its context. This specimen comes from a study of cytomegalovirus exposure and HLA in healthy donors. A multiplex PCR was run with 60 Vbeta primers and 13 Jbeta primers. Produced via immunoSEQ multiplex PCR; TCRdb's table is partial and in-frame only. This table holds about 42,000 clones. Germline V gene data show CDR1 as LNHDA and CDR2 as SQIVND (reference sequence). CDR3 length equals 15 residues. The V gene end was trimmed by 4 bases and the J gene end by 1 base; junction bases not matched to a gene: 7. V is TRBV19 and J is TRBJ2-7; 7 bases are a match to TRBD1. Source material: PBMCs. The sequence was collected from a young man in good health and CMV-seronegative. This CDR3 is CASSRGQLVSYEQYF. CDR3 nucleotide sequence: TGTGCCAGTAGTAGGGGACAGCTTGTTTCCTACGAGCAGTACTTC.